Below are 6 T cell receptor beta chains sequenced from a single sample in a study of shared clonotypes between healthy human individuals. Only in-frame clones appear in the TCRdb table, and some are missing; sequencing was by immunoSEQ multiplex PCR. The table lists 2.3 million or so clones, about 92% of them singletons. The specimen was naive CD4+ T cells from PBMCs. Stated subset: CD45RA+ positively selected. These receptors all stem from a man younger than 35 in good health. Some clones in this sample may be carry-over from other donors' samples.

This chain uses TRBV5-1 with TRBJ2-1; TRBD2 matches 7 bases. The CDR3 contains 16 residues. The V segment lost 0 bases and the J segment 2 bases; nucleotides outside the gene matches: 5. Germline CDR1 and CDR2: SGHRS and YFSETQ. The CDR3 DNA reads TGCGCCAGCAGCTTGGGGGGCGGGGGACCCTACAATGAGCAGTTCTTC. It translates to CASSLGGGGPYNEQFF.

J is TRBJ2-7 and V is TRBV6-5; D may be TRBD2 (6 bases). Germline V gene sequence: CDR1 MNHEY, CDR2 SVGAGI. The CDR3 is made up of 14 amino acids. Trimming stripped 2 bases from V and 3 bases from J, with 11 bases between. The CDR3 loop reads CASSYAGRHYEQYF. Here the CDR3 DNA reads TGTGCCAGCAGTTACGCGGGACGGCACTACGAGCAGTACTTC.

The chain employs TRBV7-6 and TRBJ2-3; unclear D gene. V dropped 5 bases and J dropped 4 bases, with 19 bases sitting between them. Germline V gene sequence: CDR1 SGHVS, CDR2 FNYEAQ. The CDR3 is made up of 16 amino acids. The CDR3 DNA follows: TGTGCCAGCAGCACCGGCACCTCCGTAATTGCAGATACGCAGTATTTT. It translates to CASSTGTSVIADTQYF.

The V gene is TRBV7-2, the J gene TRBJ1-2, with TRBD1 as a possible D gene (5 bases). CDR3 length equals 14 residues. V lost 7 bases to trimming and J lost 6 bases, with 18 bases between them. Germline V gives CDR1 SGHTA, CDR2 FQGNSA. As DNA, the CDR3 is TGTGCCAGCACCCCTGGCCCAGGGTTAAATGGCTACACCTTC. Its translation: CASTPGPGLNGYTF.

This chain uses TRBV7-6 with TRBJ2-3, with 9 nucleotides matching TRBD2. The CDR3 is 15 amino acids. Per germline, CDR1 SGHVS and CDR2 FNYEAQ. V lost 2 bases to trimming and J lost 6 bases; unmatched junction nucleotides: 6. For the CDR3, the DNA is TGTGCCAGCAGCTTATTGCGGGAGGGCCCCGATACGCAGTATTTT. Translated, it gives CASSLLREGPDTQYF.

This clone showed up just once. This chain connects TRBV5-4 to TRBJ2-1; D uncertain. Trimming left V 4 bases short and J 5 bases short, with 7 bases between. CDR1 and CDR2 (germline): SGHNT, YYREEE (reference sequence). The CDR3 contains 12 residues. CDR3 in DNA: TGTGCCAGCAGCCGGGTGGACAATGAGCAGTTCTTC. The encoded protein is CASSRVDNEQFF.